This T cell receptor (beta chain) is from a study of blood T cells in healthy people across ages. Primers used in a second PCR of roughly 6 to 12 cycles were a sample-barcoded 5' primer and a J-beta primer mix. From the 5' RACE reads, TCRdb called clonotypes with MiXCR, one entry per CDR3 protein. The table records approximately 850,000 distinct CDR3 sequences, under 55% of them present only once. The sample holds many counts of this clonotype. CDR1 and CDR2 from the germline V gene are SGHTA and FQGNSA. The junction had 3 bases not matched to a gene; V was cut back by 5 bases and J by 3 bases. The CDR3 consists of 13 residues.

Source material: blood. This receptor was taken from a man between 60 and 70 years old in good health. The chain carries TRBV7-2 and TRBJ2-5, with 7 bases lining up with TRBD2. The CDR3 sequence: CASSPGREETQYF. In DNA form, the CDR3 reads TGTGCCAGCAGCCCGGGGAGGGAAGAGACCCAGTACTTC.